The rows below give T cell receptor beta chains drawn from one sample of a study of identical twins' blood T cells. MiXCR, applied by TCRdb to the 5' RACE reads, yields one record per CDR3 protein. The sample yields 300,000 to 450,000 distinct CDR3 sequences, over 25% seen once. Specimen: PBMCs. Receptors originate from a woman between 18 and 50 years old in good health. CDR3s include the opening cysteine and the closing phenylalanine or tryptophan. The order of the fields is D gene, V gene, clone size, J gene, CDR3 DNA, CDR3 protein. D genes are given only for firm matches. Clone size is given for some rows only: seen once, a few or many times, or a class if the clone is expanded.

>TRBD2|TRBV4-3|-|TRBJ2-7
TGCGCCAGCAGCCAGGGACTAGCGTCTATCTACGAGCAGTACTTC
CASSQGLASIYEQYF
>-|TRBV20-1|few|TRBJ2-3
TGCAGTGCTAGAGATCCGGACACAGATACGCAGTATTTT
CSARDPDTDTQYF
>-|TRBV29-1|many|TRBJ1-4
TGCAGCGTTGAAGGCGCAGACGCCGCAACTAATGAAAAACTGTTTTTT
CSVEGADAATNEKLFF
>TRBD1|TRBV11-2|many|TRBJ1-1
TGTGCCAGCAGCATCGGGACAGGGGTCACTGAAGCTTTCTTT
CASSIGTGVTEAFF
>-|TRBV10-3|many|TRBJ1-5
TGTGCCATCGCCCGGGATTATAGCAATCAGCCCCAGCATTTT
CAIARDYSNQPQHF
>TRBD2|TRBV5-4|-|TRBJ2-5
TGTGCCAGCAATATCTTGGGACTAGCGGAAGAGACCCAGTACTTC
CASNILGLAEETQYF
>TRBD1|TRBV4-3|-|TRBJ2-5
TGCGCCAGCAGCCAAGACCTTCCGACAGGGCAAGAGACCCAGTACTTC
CASSQDLPTGQETQYF
>TRBD1|TRBV20-1|few|TRBJ2-3
TGCAGTGCTGGAGGGGGTCAGGGGGCGAGCACAGATACGCAGTATTTT
CSAGGGQGASTDTQYF
>TRBD2|TRBV7-8|-|TRBJ2-1
TGTGCCAGCAGCTCGTCCGGGACTAGATCCAATGAGCAGTTCTTC
CASSSSGTRSNEQFF
>-|TRBV18|few|TRBJ2-7
TGTGCCAGCTCACCGAGTGCCACCTACGAGCAGTACTTC
CASSPSATYEQYF
>-|TRBV5-1|few|TRBJ2-3
TGCGCCAGCAGCTTCCTTGTGGACCAGCAGGATACGCAGTATTTT
CASSFLVDQQDTQYF
>-|TRBV20-1|once|TRBJ1-2
TGCAGTGCTACGGGGGACGACAGGTACTTCACCTACGCCTTC
CSATGDDRYFTYAF
>TRBD1|TRBV9|-|TRBJ1-1
TGTGCCAGCAGCGGAGGGACAGACGCCAACACTGAAGCTTTCTTT
CASSGGTDANTEAFF
>TRBD1|TRBV29-1|few|TRBJ2-7
TGCAGCGTGGGCCGGGACAGCTACGAGCAGTACTTC
CSVGRDSYEQYF
>-|TRBV19|few|TRBJ1-1
TGTGCCAGTAGTATAGATACCCCCGGACGGTTGAACACTGAAGCTTTCTTT
CASSIDTPGRLNTEAFF
>-|TRBV5-5|many|TRBJ1-1
TGTGCCAGCAGCTTGGTGGTAGGGATCGTTGAAGCTTTCTTT
CASSLVVGIVEAFF
>-|TRBV20-1|-|TRBJ2-5
TGCAGTGCTAAACAGAAAGAGACCCAGTACTTC
CSAKQKETQYF
>TRBD2|TRBV11-2|-|TRBJ2-7
TGTGCCAGCAGCGCCGCTAGCGGGCCCGCCTACGAGCAGTACTTC
CASSAASGPAYEQYF
>-|TRBV6-5|-|TRBJ1-1
TGTGCCAGCAGTTACTGGACCCCAGGAAGAGGGACTGAAGCTTTCTTT
CASSYWTPGRGTEAFF
>TRBD1|TRBV28|few|TRBJ2-7
TGTGCCAGCAGTACGGGACAGGGGATCTACGAGCAGTACTTC
CASSTGQGIYEQYF
>-|TRBV6-4|many|TRBJ2-1
TGTGCCAGCAGTGAGGAGGGGACGCGCTCCTTTTACAATGAGCAGTTCTTC
CASSEEGTRSFYNEQFF
>TRBD1|TRBV30|few|TRBJ2-2
TGTGCCTGGATGGACAGGAGTAACACCGGGGAGCTGTTTTTT
CAWMDRSNTGELFF